Shown below are 21 T cell receptor beta chains from a single sample sequenced in a study of T cells in Graves' hyperthyroidism and ophthalmopathy (dated by TCRdb to the late 2010s). The library was generated by multiplex PCR. Sequenced on an Illumina HiSeq 2000. The TCR beta CDR3 regions were amplified from the RNA transcripts. For the first round of RT-PCR on the TCR CDR3, the HTBI primer set was used together with the Qiagen OneStep RT-PCR kit. The public sequencing data were trimmed at Q25 with fastp and processed into clonotypes with MiXCR by TCRdb, which kept only in-frame beta chains. One record per CDR3 amino acid sequence lists the most common genes and DNA. The sample has 600,000 or so distinct CDR3 sequences on record, around 14% of them singletons. The top ten clones comprise over 6% of the sample. Specimen: blood. The receptors here all came from a woman under 30 with Graves' ophthalmopathy.

This clonotype was seen repeatedly, ten times or more. V usage is TRBV5-1 and J usage is TRBJ2-3; D is unclear. Trimming left V 0 bases short and J 1 base short, with 9 bases between. The CDR3 totals 15 residues. Germline V gives CDR1 SGHRS, CDR2 YFSETQ. CDR3: CASSLEGRGTDTQYF. The CDR3 DNA is TGCGCCAGCAGCTTGGAGGGTAGAGGCACAGATACGCAGTATTTT.

This clonotype showed up many times. This sequence joins TRBV7-9 and TRBJ1-1; no reliable D call. Germline values: CDR1 SEHNR, CDR2 FQNEAQ (reference sequence). Trimming took off 4 bases at V and 2 bases at J, with 11 bases between the two ends. This CDR3 has 14 residues. In DNA form, the CDR3 reads TGTGCCAGCAGCTCCACGGGAGCCAACACTGAAGCTTTCTTT. Protein sequence: CASSSTGANTEAFF.

The chain couples TRBV6-5 to TRBJ2-2; 8 bases fit TRBD2. CDR3 length: 23 amino acids. V was pared by 0 bases and J by 0 bases, with 21 bases of the junction left unmatched. Per the germline V gene, CDR1 is MNHEY and CDR2 is SVGAGI. The CDR3 loop reads CASSYSLSPGGREVVSNTGELFF. CDR3 nucleotide sequence: TGTGCCAGCAGTTACTCCCTCTCCCCGGGTGGGCGGGAGGTTGTTTCGAACACCGGGGAGCTGTTTTTT.

This clonotype was counted many times. CDR3 sequence reads: CASTSGGNQPQHF. DNA for the CDR3: TGTGCCAGCACCTCGGGTGGCAATCAGCCCCAGCATTTT. The chain uses TRBV28 and TRBJ1-5, with D unclear. In germline, CDR1 is MDHEN, CDR2 SYDVKM. CDR3 length: 13 amino acids. Trimming cost V 7 bases and J 2 bases, with 9 bases left between them.

This clonotype was counted only a few times. The chain joins TRBV29-1 to TRBJ1-2; 10 bases map to TRBD1. V trimming: 0 bases; J trimming: 4 bases; junction bases outside the gene matches: 8. From germline, CDR1 is SQVTM and CDR2 ANQGSEA. The CDR3 sequence is 16 residues long. CDR3 sequence (DNA): TGCAGCGTTGAAGATCATTCGGGACAGGGGACCTATGGCTACACCTTC. Amino acid sequence: CSVEDHSGQGTYGYTF.

The chain uses TRBV11-3 and TRBJ2-2, with D perhaps TRBD1 or TRBD2 (5 bases each). V was pared by 5 bases and J by 0 bases, with 10 bases between. Germline V gene lookup returns CDR1 SGHNT and CDR2 YENEEA. The CDR3 contains 15 residues. CDR3: CASSDGTTNTGELFF. The CDR3 nucleotides are TGTGCCAGCAGCGATGGGACCACGAACACCGGGGAGCTGTTTTTT. Supplemented by reference TRBV11-3 and TRBJ2-2, the full variable domain reads EAGVVQSPRYKIIEKKQPVAFWCNPISGHNTLYWYLQNLGQGPELLIRYENEEAVDDSQLPKDRFSAERLKGVDSTLKIQPAELGDSAVYLCASSDGTTNTGELFFGEGSRLTVL.

This clonotype was counted only a few times. This chain connects TRBV4-1 to TRBJ2-3, with unresolved D. The ends were cut back, 3 bases at V and 1 base at J, with 14 bases in the middle. The CDR3 sequence is 16 residues long. Germline loops: CDR1 MGHRA, CDR2 YSYEKL. The DNA of the CDR3 is TGCGCCAGCAGCCATTTGGGCAGACGGGGCACAGATACGCAGTATTTT. Translated: CASSHLGRRGTDTQYF.

This clonotype occurred many times. The J gene is TRBJ2-5, the V gene TRBV10-3; 7 bases map to TRBD1. The germline V gene has CDR1 ENHRY and CDR2 SYGVKD. The CDR3 contains 13 residues. V lost 4 bases and J lost 5; bases outside the gene matches: 4. The CDR3: CAISGQGQETQYF. The CDR3, as DNA: TGTGCCATCAGTGGACAGGGTCAGGAGACCCAGTACTTC.

V usage is TRBV29-1 and J usage is TRBJ1-5; D not certain. The CDR3 sequence is 14 residues long. V was pared by 4 bases and J by 4 bases, with 14 bases between. Per the germline V gene, CDR1 is SQVTM and CDR2 is ANQGSEA. The CDR3 is CSVVHGPKNQPQHF. In nucleotides, the CDR3 is TGCAGCGTTGTCCACGGGCCGAAAAATCAGCCCCAGCATTTT. Full variable domain (rest looked up from reference TRBV29-1 and TRBJ1-5): SAVISQKPSRDICQRGTSLTIQCQVDSQVTMMFWYRQQPGQSLTLIATANQGSEATYESGFVIDKFPISRPNLTFSTLTVSNMSPEDSSIYLCSVVHGPKNQPQHFGDGTRLSIL.

The table lists this clonotype with many counts. The chain uses TRBV3-1 and TRBJ2-2; the D is unclear. Trimming pared 2 bases from V and 0 bases from J, leaving 7 bases between. This CDR3 comprises 15 residues. From germline, CDR1 is LGHDT and CDR2 YNNKEL (reference sequence). CDR3 protein: CASSQFRTNTGELFF. As DNA, the CDR3 is TGTGCCAGCAGCCAATTTAGAACGAACACCGGGGAGCTGTTTTTT.

This clonotype has more than one count but fewer than ten. This chain uses TRBV30 with TRBJ2-5; 9 positions match TRBD2. Germline lookup yields CDR1 GTSNPN and CDR2 SVGIG (reference sequence). The junction had 7 bases not matched to a gene; V was cut back by 0 bases and J by 5 bases. The CDR3 has 15 residues. This chain's CDR3 is CAWSVGGTSGETQYF. In DNA form, the CDR3 reads TGTGCCTGGAGTGTAGGGGGAACTAGCGGGGAGACCCAGTACTTC.

This clonotype was recorded many times. V usage is TRBV20-1 and J usage is TRBJ2-1, with 9 bases aligning to TRBD1. The CDR3 loop spans 15 amino acids. With V trimmed by 1 base and J by 4 bases, 5 bases remained unmatched. Germline CDR1 reads DFQATT; CDR2 reads SNEGSKA (reference sequence). The CDR3 DNA reads TGCAGTGCTAGAGTGGGACAGGGAATTTACAATGAGCAGTTCTTC. Encoded protein: CSARVGQGIYNEQFF.

The table lists this clonotype with a few counts. This chain uses TRBV5-4 with TRBJ1-2; no reliable D call. Trimming left V 1 base short and J 2 bases short, with 9 bases between. Germline V gene sequence: CDR1 SGHNT, CDR2 YYREEE (reference sequence). The CDR3 runs 14 residues. CDR3: CASSLNLPNYGYTF. The CDR3 region has the DNA TGTGCCAGCAGCTTGAACCTTCCCAACTATGGCTACACCTTC.

Only a few counts were recorded for this clonotype. The J gene is TRBJ2-1, the V gene TRBV28, with TRBD2 identical over 8 bases. The CDR3 runs 15 residues. Germline CDR1 and CDR2: MDHEN and SYDVKM. Trimming removed 4 bases from V and 8 bases from J; junction bases left unmatched: 10. CDR3: CASSYAGTRVDEQFF. The CDR3, as DNA: TGTGCCAGCAGTTATGCCGGGACTAGGGTGGATGAGCAGTTCTTC.

The V call is TRBV18, the J call TRBJ2-7; 10 bases are a match to TRBD2. The germline V gene encodes CDR1 KGHSH and CDR2 LQKENI. V was pared by 3 bases and J by 3 bases, with 8 bases of the junction left unmatched. The CDR3 is 16 amino acids. Written as DNA, the CDR3 is TGTGCCAGCTCACCTCCAGGAATAGCGGGAGGCTACGAGCAGTACTTC. Protein: CASSPPGIAGGYEQYF.

The genes are TRBV7-9 and TRBJ2-2, with 10 nucleotides matching TRBD1. Germline-derived CDR1 and CDR2 are SEHNR and FQNEAQ (reference sequence). Trimming took 5 bases from V and 4 from J; bases not matched to a gene: 7. The CDR3 is 16 amino acids. As DNA, the CDR3 is TGTGCCAGCAGCGCAGGACAGGGGGAGTTCACCGGGGAGCTGTTTTTT. This translates into CASSAGQGEFTGELFF. Complete variable domain (other parts from reference TRBV7-9 and TRBJ2-2): DTGVSQNPRHKITKRGQNVTFRCDPISEHNRLYWYRQTLGQGPEFLTYFQNEAQLEKSRLLSDRFSAERPKGSFSTLEIQRTEQGDSAMYLCASSAGQGEFTGELFFGEGSRLTVL.

This clonotype was seen only a few times. The rearrangement uses TRBV20-1 and TRBJ2-3, with 10 bases identical to TRBD2. The length of the CDR3 is 19 residues. Looked up from germline, CDR1 is DFQATT and CDR2 is SNEGSKA (reference sequence). Losses at the gene ends were 6 bases for V and 0 bases for J; bases not matched to a gene: 18. The CDR3 DNA follows: TGCAGTGCGCGATCCGGGACTAGCGCCTTCTCCCCTAGCACAGATACGCAGTATTTT. Protein product: CSARSGTSAFSPSTDTQYF.

The V gene is TRBV4-1, the J gene TRBJ2-1; D might be TRBD1 or TRBD2, each matching 5 bases. The CDR3 is 16 amino acids. Germline lookup yields CDR1 MGHRA and CDR2 YSYEKL. V lost 0 bases, J lost 1 base, and 10 bases lay in between. In DNA form, the CDR3 reads TGCGCCAGCAGCCAAGACGGGGCGAATTCCTACAATGAGCAGTTCTTC. Encoded protein: CASSQDGANSYNEQFF.

This clonotype was detected many times. The chain uses TRBV7-2 and TRBJ2-7, with D possibly being TRBD1 or TRBD2 (6 bases each). V was pared by 2 bases and J by 6 bases, with 17 bases between. The CDR3 totals 15 residues. CDR1 is SGHTA and CDR2 is FQGNSA in the germline V gene. The CDR3 loop reads CASSLRGVGGREQYF. The CDR3 DNA reads as TGTGCCAGCAGCTTAAGAGGGGTGGGGGGCCGCGAGCAGTACTTC.

This clonotype has more than one count but fewer than ten. This chain connects TRBV7-9 to TRBJ1-3, with D maybe TRBD1 (5 bases). V was pared by 5 bases and J by 4 bases, with 15 bases between. This CDR3 is built from 15 residues. CDR1 is SEHNR, CDR2 FQNEAQ, per germline (reference sequence). For the CDR3, the DNA is TGTGCCAGCAGCCTAACCGGGACGGCAGGAAACACCATATATTTT. This gives the protein CASSLTGTAGNTIYF. The variable domain in full, completed from reference TRBV7-9 and TRBJ1-3, reads DTGVSQNPRHKITKRGQNVTFRCDPISEHNRLYWYRQTLGQGPEFLTYFQNEAQLEKSRLLSDRFSAERPKGSFSTLEIQRTEQGDSAMYLCASSLTGTAGNTIYFGEGSWLTVV.

This clonotype was counted many times. V gene TRBV11-2 combines with J gene TRBJ1-1; 8 bases map to TRBD1. CDR3 length equals 18 residues. V dropped 2 bases and J dropped 0; count of bases not matched to a gene: 11. The V gene's germline CDR1 is SGHAT and CDR2 FQNNGV. CDR3 loop: CASSLYQPGQVMNTEAFF. The CDR3 DNA is TGTGCCAGCAGCTTATATCAACCGGGACAGGTCATGAACACTGAAGCTTTCTTT. Supplemented by reference TRBV11-2 and TRBJ1-1, the full variable domain reads EAGVAQSPRYKIIEKRQSVAFWCNPISGHATLYWYQQILGQGPKLLIQFQNNGVVDDSQLPKDRFSAERLKGVDSTLKIQPAKLEDSAVYLCASSLYQPGQVMNTEAFFGQGTRLTVV.